These T cell receptor beta chains were read from a single sample in a study of blood T cell repertoires in COVID-19. Repertoires were generated with immunoSEQ multiplex PCR, while TCRdb's copy carries only in-frame clones and drops some. The top ten hold less than 7% of the sample, which has about 200,000 clones, around 80% seen once. Sequencing was done on a sample of peripheral blood. These receptor sequences come from a woman between 65 and 79 years old with acute or convalescent COVID-19. Both conserved end residues are part of each CDR3.

length,J,V,CDR3
15,TRBJ1-4,TRBV18,CASSPPSREGEKLFF
15,TRBJ2-1,TRBV30,CAWRPLAGAYNEQFF
17,TRBJ2-5,TRBV3-1/TRBV3-2,CASSHPRGGRNQETQYF
14,TRBJ2-5,TRBV2,CASSEGQGKETQYF
14,TRBJ1-6,TRBV28,CASSFGGYNSPLHF
15,TRBJ2-3,TRBV5-1,CASSPGLATTDTQYF
15,TRBJ2-7,TRBV4-2,CASSQELAGGFEQYF
14,TRBJ1-1,TRBV28,CASIFGGGNTEAFF
18,TRBJ2-3,TRBV5-1,CASSLEGTSGIRGDTQYF
13,TRBJ1-5,TRBV6-5,CASSSSGNQPQHF
12,TRBJ2-1,TRBV12-3/TRBV12-4,CASSLEQGEQFF
14,TRBJ2-5,TRBV3-1/TRBV3-2,CASSRGQYQETQYF
17,TRBJ2-1,TRBV5-4,CASSLGGTGGSYNEQFF
16,TRBJ2-3,TRBV6-5,CASSYGGTTVADTQYF
14,TRBJ2-3,TRBV5-4,CASSLRQGPDTQYF
16,TRBJ2-1,TRBV15,CATSRVARGPYNEQFF
15,TRBJ2-7,TRBV5-1,CASSLVSASSYEQYF
17,TRBJ2-1,TRBV13,CASSSPTSGSLYNEQFF
19,TRBJ2-7,TRBV27,CASSPSPGLAGTVTYEQYF
13,TRBJ2-4,TRBV28,CASSLSVENIQYF
11,TRBJ2-7,TRBV3-1/TRBV3-2,CASGRDYEQYF
16,TRBJ1-4,TRBV13,CASSLGSGTGFEKLFF
15,TRBJ1-6,TRBV18,CASSPEGTHNSPLHF
17,TRBJ2-7,TRBV5-1,CASSRQPTDSPTVEQYF
17,TRBJ1-2,TRBV9,CASSARPGTAGHYGYTF
17,TRBJ1-4,TRBV15,CATSRDPGREVLEKLFF
16,TRBJ1-5,TRBV28,CASSLSPARGHQPQHF
14,TRBJ1-1,TRBV2,CASILTGSATEAFF
12,TRBJ1-2,TRBV12-3/TRBV12-4,CASSLRDYGYTF
16,TRBJ2-3,TRBV19,CASSAQLAGDTYTQYF
16,TRBJ2-7,TRBV5-1,CASSLGTSGAVSEQYF
15,TRBJ2-2,TRBV7-9,CASSRFDTNTGELFF
15,TRBJ2-6,TRBV5-1,CASSWTGSGANVLTF
14,TRBJ1-2,TRBV30,CAWSVRGGGYGYTF
15,TRBJ2-3,TRBV14,CASSQRQERADTQYF
16,TRBJ2-7,TRBV11-3,CASSLEHSGSFNEQYF
13,TRBJ2-1,TRBV5-6,CASSPGFSNEQFF
12,TRBJ1-2,TRBV3-1/TRBV3-2,CASSQRGIGYTF
14,TRBJ2-7,TRBV28,CASSFAGLAYEQYF
13,TRBJ1-2,TRBV28,CASSLGGDYGYTF
14,TRBJ2-1,TRBV19,CASLPGGPYNEQFF
15,TRBJ1-5,TRBV2,CASSSNSGGGQPQHF
11,TRBJ2-2,TRBV20-1,CSASRSGRMFF
13,TRBJ1-4,TRBV27,CASSWRYDEKLFF
14,TRBJ1-2,TRBV7-8,CASSLNSPNYGYTF
14,TRBJ2-3,TRBV7-8,CASSPWTSTDTQYF
20,TRBJ2-5,TRBV7-8,CASSSNDHRGPRMVQETQYF
14,TRBJ1-3,TRBV7-9,CASSPTNSGNTIYF
16,TRBJ2-7,TRBV2,CASSEGVGGDSYEQYF
14,TRBJ2-3,TRBV10-3,CAISETSGSDTQYF
16,TRBJ1-3,TRBV10-3,CAIGSSGGISGNTIYF
11,TRBJ2-7,TRBV20-1,CSGRERYEQYF
16,TRBJ2-6,TRBV27,CASTPTGSDGANVLTF
15,TRBJ1-2,TRBV19,CASSARTGGLGGYTF
16,TRBJ2-1,TRBV2,CASSLLAGVGGNEQFF
15,TRBJ1-4,TRBV5-4,CASSQEGAANEKLFF
16,TRBJ1-1,TRBV5-1,CASQLLPTGRNTEAFF
14,TRBJ1-2,TRBV3-1/TRBV3-2,CASSQQGASGGYTF
14,TRBJ2-7,TRBV5-4,CASSFMAGGYEQYF